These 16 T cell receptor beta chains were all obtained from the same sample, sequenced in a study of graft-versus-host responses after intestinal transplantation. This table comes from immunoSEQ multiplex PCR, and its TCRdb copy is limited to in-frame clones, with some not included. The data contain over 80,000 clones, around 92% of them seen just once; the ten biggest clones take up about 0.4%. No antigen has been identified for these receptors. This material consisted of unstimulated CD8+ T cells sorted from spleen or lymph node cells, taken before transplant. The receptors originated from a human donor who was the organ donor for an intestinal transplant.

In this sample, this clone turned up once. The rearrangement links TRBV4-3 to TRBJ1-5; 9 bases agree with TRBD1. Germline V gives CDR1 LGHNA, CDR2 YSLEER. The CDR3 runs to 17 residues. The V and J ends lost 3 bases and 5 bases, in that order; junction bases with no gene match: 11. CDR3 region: CASSQDSGTGRDQPQHF. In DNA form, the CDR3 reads TGCGCCAGCAGCCAGGATTCCGGGACAGGGAGGGATCAGCCCCAGCATTTT.

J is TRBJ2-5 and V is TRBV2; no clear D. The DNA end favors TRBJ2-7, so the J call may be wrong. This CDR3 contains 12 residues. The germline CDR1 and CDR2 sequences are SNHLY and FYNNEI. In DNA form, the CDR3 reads TGTGCCAGCAGCATCCTCTCCTACGAGCAGTACTTC. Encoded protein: CASSILSYEQYF.

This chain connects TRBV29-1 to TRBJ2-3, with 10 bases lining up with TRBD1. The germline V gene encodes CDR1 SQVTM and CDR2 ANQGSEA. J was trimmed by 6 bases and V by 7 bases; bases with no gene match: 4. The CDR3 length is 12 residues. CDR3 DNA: TGCAGCGGGGAGGACAGGGGGGATACGCAGTATTTT. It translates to CSGEDRGDTQYF.

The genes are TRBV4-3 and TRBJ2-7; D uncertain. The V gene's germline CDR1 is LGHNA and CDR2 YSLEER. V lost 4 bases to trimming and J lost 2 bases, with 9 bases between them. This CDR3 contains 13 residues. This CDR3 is CASSPRDTYEQYF. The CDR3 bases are TGCGCCAGCAGCCCCCGAGACACCTACGAGCAGTACTTC.

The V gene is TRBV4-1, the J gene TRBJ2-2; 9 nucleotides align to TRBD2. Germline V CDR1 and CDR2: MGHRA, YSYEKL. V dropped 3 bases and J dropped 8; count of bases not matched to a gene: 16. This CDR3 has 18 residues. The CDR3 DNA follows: TGCGCCAGCAGCCAGGAGGGCGGGACTAGCCTTCGCGGGGGGGAGCTGTTTTTT. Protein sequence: CASSQEGGTSLRGGELFF.

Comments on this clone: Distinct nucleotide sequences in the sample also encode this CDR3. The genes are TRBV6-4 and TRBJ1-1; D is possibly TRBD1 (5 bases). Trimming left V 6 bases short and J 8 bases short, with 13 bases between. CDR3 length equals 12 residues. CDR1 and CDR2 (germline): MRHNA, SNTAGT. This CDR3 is CASRAGRGEAFF. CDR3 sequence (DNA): TGTGCCAGCAGGGCGGGACGGGGGGAAGCTTTCTTT.

In nucleotides, the CDR3 is TGTGCCAGCAGCCCGATACCGGGACACCCAAATGGCTACACCTTC. This translates into CASSPIPGHPNGYTF. The chain carries TRBV7-9 and TRBJ1-2; D might be TRBD1 (6 bases). Germline lookup yields CDR1 SEHNR and CDR2 FQNEAQ (reference sequence). The CDR3 totals 15 residues. V gave up 5 bases and J gave up 6 bases, with 19 bases separating them.

The chain's CDR3 is CAIKGGDYNEQFF. The CDR3 DNA follows: TGTGCCATCAAGGGAGGGGATTACAATGAGCAGTTCTTC. The V call is TRBV10-3, the J call TRBJ2-1; 7 bases map to TRBD2. The CDR3 runs 13 residues. Germline lookup yields CDR1 ENHRY and CDR2 SYGVKD. After removal of 7 bases from V and 4 bases from J, the junction contained 4 bases not matched to a gene.

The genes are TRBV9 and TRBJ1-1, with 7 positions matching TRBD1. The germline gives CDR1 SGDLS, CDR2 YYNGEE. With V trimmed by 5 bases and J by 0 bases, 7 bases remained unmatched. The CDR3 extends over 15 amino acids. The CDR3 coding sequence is TGTGCCAGCAGTCCAAACAGGGGTATGAACACTGAAGCTTTCTTT. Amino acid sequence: CASSPNRGMNTEAFF.

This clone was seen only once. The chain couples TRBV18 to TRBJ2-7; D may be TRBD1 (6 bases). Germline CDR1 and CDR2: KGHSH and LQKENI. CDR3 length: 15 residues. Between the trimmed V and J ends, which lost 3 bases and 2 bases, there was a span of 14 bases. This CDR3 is CASSPPDRVPYEQYF. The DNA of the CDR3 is TGTGCCAGCTCACCCCCGGACAGAGTCCCCTACGAGCAGTACTTC.

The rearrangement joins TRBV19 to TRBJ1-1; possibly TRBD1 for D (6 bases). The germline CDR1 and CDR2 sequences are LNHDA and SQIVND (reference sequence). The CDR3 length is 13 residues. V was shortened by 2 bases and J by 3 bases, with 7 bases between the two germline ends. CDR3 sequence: CASSINRDTEAFF. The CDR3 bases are TGTGCCAGTAGTATAAACAGGGACACTGAAGCTTTCTTT.

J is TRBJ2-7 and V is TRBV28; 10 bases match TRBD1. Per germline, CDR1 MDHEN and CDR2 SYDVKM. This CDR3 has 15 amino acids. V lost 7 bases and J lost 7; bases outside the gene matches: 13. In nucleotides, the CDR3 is TGTGCCAGCACTGCGTTGGACAGGGGGTTTGTAGAGCAGTACTTC. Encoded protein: CASTALDRGFVEQYF.

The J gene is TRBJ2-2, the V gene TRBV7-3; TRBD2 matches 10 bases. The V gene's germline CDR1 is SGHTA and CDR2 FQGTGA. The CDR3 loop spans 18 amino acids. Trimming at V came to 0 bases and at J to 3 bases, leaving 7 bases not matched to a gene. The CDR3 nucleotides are TGTGCCAGCAGCTTAACCCAACCTAGCGGGGGCGACACCGGGGAGCTGTTTTTT. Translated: CASSLTQPSGGDTGELFF.

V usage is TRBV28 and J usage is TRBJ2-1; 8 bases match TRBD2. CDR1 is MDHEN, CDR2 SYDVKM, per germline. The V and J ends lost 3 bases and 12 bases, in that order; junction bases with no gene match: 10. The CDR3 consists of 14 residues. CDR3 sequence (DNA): TGTGCCAGCAGTTTCCGTGGACTAGCAGTTGGGCAGTTCTTC. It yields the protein CASSFRGLAVGQFF.

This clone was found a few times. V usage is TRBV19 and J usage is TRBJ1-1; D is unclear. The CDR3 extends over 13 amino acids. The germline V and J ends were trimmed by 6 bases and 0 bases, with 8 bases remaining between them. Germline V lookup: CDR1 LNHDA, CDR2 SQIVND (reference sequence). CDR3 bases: TGTGCCAGTAGCGAAGGAGTGAACACTGAAGCTTTCTTT. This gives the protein CASSEGVNTEAFF.

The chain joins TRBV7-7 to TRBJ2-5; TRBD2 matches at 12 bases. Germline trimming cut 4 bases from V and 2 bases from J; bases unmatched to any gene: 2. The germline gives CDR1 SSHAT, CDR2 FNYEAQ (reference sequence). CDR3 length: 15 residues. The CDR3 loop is CASSSGLAGQETQYF. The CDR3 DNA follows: TGTGCCAGCAGCTCTGGACTAGCGGGGCAAGAGACCCAGTACTTC.